This T cell receptor beta chain appears in the sequencing data of a study of naive and memory T cell subsets. The V gene's germline CDR1 is SGHTA and CDR2 FQGNSA. V was pared by 1 base and J by 12 bases, with 16 bases between. There are 14 residues in the CDR3. The beta constant-region primer was an equimolar mix of two oligonucleotides covering TRBC1 and TRBC2. TCRdb independently ran MiXCR on the UMI-ligation and nested PCR reads; one entry per CDR3 protein. This table has 140,000 to 150,000 distinct CDR3 sequences, more than 15% appearing once. This clonotype turned up a few times. The clonotype was recovered from a human donor in good health. This rearrangement joins TRBV7-2 to TRBJ2-1; D remains unclear. The sequenced material came from naive CD4+ T cells from blood. CDR3 residues: CASSLEGAAWGQFF. The CDR3 DNA reads TGTGCCAGCAGCTTAGAAGGCGCAGCCTGGGGGCAGTTCTTC. Filled out from reference TRBV7-2 and TRBJ2-1, the complete variable domain reads GAGVSQSPSNKVTEKGKDVELRCDPISGHTALYWYRQSLGQGLEFLIYFQGNSAPDKSGLPSDRFSAERTGGSVSTLTIQRTQQEDSAVYLCASSLEGAAWGQFFGPGTRLTVL.